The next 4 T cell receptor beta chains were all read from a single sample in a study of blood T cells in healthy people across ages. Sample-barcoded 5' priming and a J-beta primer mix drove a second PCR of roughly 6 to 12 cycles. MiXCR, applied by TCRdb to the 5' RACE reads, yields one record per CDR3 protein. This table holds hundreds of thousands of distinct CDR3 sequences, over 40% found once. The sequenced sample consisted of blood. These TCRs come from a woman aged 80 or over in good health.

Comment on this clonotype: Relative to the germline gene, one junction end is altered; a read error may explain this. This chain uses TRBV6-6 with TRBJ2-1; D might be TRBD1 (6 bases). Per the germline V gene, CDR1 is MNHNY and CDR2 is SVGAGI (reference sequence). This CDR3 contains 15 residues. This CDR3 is CACRINQGSYREQFF. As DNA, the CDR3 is TGTGCCTGCAGGATAAATCAGGGGAGCTATAGAGAGCAGTTCTTC.

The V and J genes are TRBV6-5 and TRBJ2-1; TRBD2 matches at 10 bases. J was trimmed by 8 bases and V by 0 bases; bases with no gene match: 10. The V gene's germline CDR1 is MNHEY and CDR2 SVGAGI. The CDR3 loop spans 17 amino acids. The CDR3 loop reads CASSYSILAGADDEQFF. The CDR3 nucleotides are TGTGCCAGCAGTTACTCGATTCTAGCGGGAGCAGATGATGAGCAGTTCTTC.

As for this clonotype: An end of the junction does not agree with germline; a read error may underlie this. CDR3 bases: TGTGCCAGCAGCGTAGCGCGTCTTCGGGCAGAGCAGTTCTTC. This translates into CASSVARLRAEQFF. The chain combines TRBV7-9 with TRBJ2-1, with a tentative D call TRBD2 (5 bases). This CDR3 has 14 residues. Germline assignment: CDR1 SEHNR and CDR2 FQNEAQ (reference sequence).

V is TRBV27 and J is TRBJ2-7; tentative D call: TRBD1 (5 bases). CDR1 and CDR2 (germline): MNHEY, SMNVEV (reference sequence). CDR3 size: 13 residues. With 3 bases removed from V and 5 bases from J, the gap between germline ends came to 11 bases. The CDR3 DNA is TGTGCCAGCAGTTTTGTGACAGACGACGAGCAGTACTTC. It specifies CASSFVTDDEQYF.